Below are 21 T cell receptor beta chains sequenced from a single sample in a study of neurological immune-mediated disorders. MiXCR was run by TCRdb on the 5' RACE reads, yielding one entry per CDR3 protein. Of about 14,000 distinct CDR3 sequences listed, more than 6% were seen once; the top ten hold approximately 24%. The sample consisted of CD8+ T cells from blood. The receptors were sampled from a woman in her forties in good health.

The V call is TRBV6-5, the J call TRBJ2-3; the D is unclear. The CDR3 runs to 9 residues. V lost 7 bases and J lost 4, with 0 bases in between. Germline-derived CDR1 and CDR2 are MNHEY and SVGAGI. The CDR3 region is CASTDTQYF. The CDR3, as DNA: TGTGCCAGCACAGATACGCAGTATTTT.

This clonotype was counted many times. The junction and the germline gene differ at one end; a read error may be behind it. J is TRBJ2-1 and V is TRBV10-2, with 8 bases lining up with TRBD2. This CDR3 comprises 13 residues. Germline CDR1 WSHSY, CDR2 SAAADI. CDR3 in DNA: TGCGCCAGCAGTGAGGGACGGGAGGGCCGTTTCAGATTC. As protein: CASSEGREGRFRF.

There are many counts of this clonotype. The chain carries TRBV4-1 and TRBJ2-5; unclear D gene. CDR3 length equals 13 residues. The germline CDR1 and CDR2 sequences are MGHRA and YSYEKL. Between the trimmed V and J ends, which lost 1 base and 3 bases, there was a span of 6 bases. CDR3 sequence reads: CASSQVPEETQYF. DNA of the CDR3: TGCGCCAGCAGCCAAGTCCCCGAAGAGACCCAGTACTTC.

This clonotype has ten or more counts. This sequence joins TRBV20-1 and TRBJ1-2, with no clear D. This CDR3 spans 14 amino acids. Germline V gene lookup returns CDR1 DFQATT and CDR2 SNEGSKA (reference sequence). The CDR3 here is CSARGPWADYGYTF. CDR3 DNA: TGCAGCGCAAGAGGCCCGTGGGCCGACTATGGCTACACCTTC.

V gene TRBV14 combines with J gene TRBJ1-2; 10 bases map to TRBD1. Per the germline V gene, CDR1 is SGHDN and CDR2 is FVKESK. V lost 5 bases, J lost 1 base, and 16 bases stayed unmatched. The CDR3 extends over 19 amino acids. The DNA for the CDR3 is TGTGCCAGCAGCTCCCTCTGGGGGACAGGGGCCATATTTAACTATGGCTACACCTTC. Protein product: CASSSLWGTGAIFNYGYTF.

This clonotype was detected ten times or more. The chain has TRBV5-1 and TRBJ2-7; D unresolved. Germline V gives CDR1 SGHRS, CDR2 YFSETQ. This CDR3 spans 13 amino acids. Trimming took 3 bases from V and 1 from J, leaving 8 bases between them. DNA of the CDR3: TGCGCCAGCAGCTCCGACGGATCCTACGAGCAGTACTTC. Its protein product is CASSSDGSYEQYF.

Many counts were recorded for this clonotype. The genes are TRBV2 and TRBJ2-2, with D hard to call. Germline CDR1 reads SNHLY; CDR2 reads FYNNEI. CDR3 length: 13 amino acids. V was clipped by 4 bases and J by 5 bases, with 8 bases between them. The CDR3 nucleotides are TGTGCCAGCAGTGGGGCAGCTACCGGGGAGCTGTTTTTT. Encoded protein: CASSGAATGELFF. The variable domain in full, with the rest retrieved from reference TRBV2 and TRBJ2-2, is EPEVTQTPSHQVTQMGQEVILRCVPISNHLYFYWYRQILGQKVEFLVSFYNNEISEKSEIFDDQFSVERPDGSNFTLKIRSTKLEDSAMYFCASSGAATGELFFGEGSRLTVL.

This clonotype was counted at least ten times. This chain joins TRBV12-3 or TRBV12-4 and TRBJ2-1; D is unclear. Trimming removed 6 bases at V and 5 bases at J, with 20 bases between. The CDR3 totals 16 residues. CDR3 sequence (DNA): TGTGCCAGCAGACCCTCGGCAGCAGGCCCCCACAATGAGCAGTTCTTC. Protein product: CASRPSAAGPHNEQFF.

This clonotype came up many times. The V call is TRBV9, the J call TRBJ2-2, with D hard to call. This CDR3 spans 15 amino acids. Germline-derived CDR1 and CDR2 are SGDLS and YYNGEE. Trimming took 0 bases from V and 1 from J, leaving 7 bases between them. The CDR3, as DNA: TGTGCCAGCAGCGTAGGTTCCGGGAACACCGGGGAGCTGTTTTTT. Residues: CASSVGSGNTGELFF.

This clonotype has a handful of counts. The gene calls are TRBV2 and TRBJ2-3; 7 bases fit TRBD2. The germline V gene has CDR1 SNHLY and CDR2 FYNNEI. The CDR3 is made up of 13 amino acids. Unmatched junction bases numbered 8, after V lost 3 bases and J lost 11 bases. CDR3 region: CASSDGGVREQYF. DNA for the CDR3: TGTGCCAGCAGTGATGGGGGGGTACGTGAGCAGTATTTT.

This clonotype was seen many times. The chain links TRBV28 to TRBJ2-5; 8 bases map to TRBD1. The V segment lost 4 bases and the J segment 5 bases; nucleotides outside the gene matches: 3. Germline V lookup: CDR1 MDHEN, CDR2 SYDVKM. CDR3 size: 13 residues. The CDR3 nucleotides read TGTGCCAGCAGTTCCTCAGGGGGCGAGACCCAGTACTTC. This sequence encodes CASSSSGGETQYF. Using reference TRBV28 and TRBJ2-5 for the parts outside the CDR3, the full variable domain is DVKVTQSSRYLVKRTGEKVFLECVQDMDHENMFWYRQDPGLGLRLIYFSYDVKMKEKGDIPEGYSVSREKKERFSLILESASTNQTSMYLCASSSSGGETQYFGPGTRLLVL.

Many counts were recorded for this clonotype. The J gene is TRBJ2-3, the V gene TRBV12-3 or TRBV12-4; D gene unclear. The V and J ends lost 6 bases and 0 bases respectively, with 4 bases between them. The CDR3 length is 12 residues. The CDR3 coding sequence is TGTGCCAGCAGGCGTAGCACAGATACGCAGTATTTT. Protein product: CASRRSTDTQYF.

This clonotype was recorded at least ten times. The rearrangement uses TRBV4-1 and TRBJ2-7; a possible D gene is TRBD2 (7 bases). Germline V CDR1 and CDR2: MGHRA, YSYEKL. The V and J ends lost 6 bases and 9 bases respectively, with 12 bases between them. The CDR3 extends over 11 amino acids. The CDR3 is CASRGGGGQYF. CDR3 DNA sequence: TGCGCCAGCAGGGGGGGAGGGGGGCAGTACTTC.

A few counts support this clonotype. The V and J genes are TRBV7-6 and TRBJ2-2; D is unresolved. CDR1 and CDR2 from the germline V gene are SGHVS and FNYEAQ. The CDR3 has 14 amino acids. V dropped 7 bases and J dropped 4 bases, with 13 bases sitting between them. The CDR3 nucleotides read TGTGCCAGCACACCTGGACGATCCACCGGGGAGCTGTTTTTT. It is translated as CASTPGRSTGELFF.

The table lists this clonotype with many counts. The V call is TRBV7-9, the J call TRBJ1-1; 11 positions agree with TRBD1. Germline loops: CDR1 SEHNR, CDR2 FQNEAQ (reference sequence). The CDR3 sequence is 15 residues long. V dropped 5 bases and J dropped 0; count of bases not matched to a gene: 2. CDR3: CASSPGQGVNTEAFF. The CDR3 bases are TGTGCCAGCAGCCCGGGACAGGGGGTGAACACTGAAGCTTTCTTT.

This clonotype was observed many times. Because the CDR3's place on the DNA is in doubt, the DNA is left out and the CDR3 is given as listed by TCRdb. V and J are TRBV5-4 and TRBJ2-2. Termini included, the CDR3 measures 12 amino acids. CDR1 and CDR2 (germline): SGHNT, YYREEE (reference sequence). This CDR3 is CASSFGNGELFF.

This clonotype was seen repeatedly, ten times or more. The gene calls are TRBV6-4 and TRBJ2-1, with D perhaps being TRBD1 or TRBD2 (5 bases each). Trimming took off 0 bases at V and 9 bases at J, with 15 bases between the two ends. CDR1 and CDR2 (germline): MRHNA, SNTAGT. The CDR3 is 15 residues long. The CDR3 loop is CASSDSYGGSGEQFF. Here the CDR3 DNA reads TGTGCCAGCAGTGACTCGTATGGGGGTTCTGGTGAGCAGTTCTTC.

There are many counts of this clonotype. As DNA, the CDR3 is TGCAGTGCTAGAGGGATTAGTAGCGGGAGCGACTCGGCGACCCAGTACTTC. Its translation is CSARGISSGSDSATQYF. The V call is TRBV20-1, the J call TRBJ2-5; 9 bases line up with TRBD2. J gave up 7 bases and V 1 base, and 16 bases lay outside the gene matches. The germline V gene encodes CDR1 DFQATT and CDR2 SNEGSKA (reference sequence). The CDR3 is 17 amino acids.

The chain recombines TRBV6-6 with TRBJ2-3, with 16 bases lining up with TRBD2. The trim removed 6 bases at V and 6 bases at J, leaving 6 bases unmatched. Germline V gene data show CDR1 as MNHNY and CDR2 as SVGAGI (reference sequence). This CDR3 spans 16 amino acids. The CDR3 DNA is TGTGCCAGCAGCCCGGGACTAGCGGGGGGGCTGGATACGCAGTATTTT. Its protein product is CASSPGLAGGLDTQYF.

Ten or more counts support this clonotype. The rearrangement links TRBV4-1 to TRBJ2-5, with TRBD2 identical over 8 bases. The CDR3 is 16 residues long. The junction had 7 bases not matched to a gene; V was cut back by 0 bases and J by 4 bases. Germline CDR1 MGHRA, CDR2 YSYEKL. CDR3 sequence reads: CASSQDGGRTGETQYF. In DNA form, the CDR3 reads TGCGCCAGCAGCCAAGATGGCGGGAGGACCGGAGAGACCCAGTACTTC.

This clonotype was found many times. The chain is built from TRBV5-4 and TRBJ1-2; D is undetermined. The CDR3 extends over 12 amino acids. The germline V gene encodes CDR1 SGHNT and CDR2 YYREEE (reference sequence). Trimming shortened V by 3 bases and J by 10 bases, and 13 bases separated the two germline ends. The DNA of the CDR3 is TGTGCCAGCAGCTCGGACGGAGGTCCCTACACCTTC. Its protein product is CASSSDGGPYTF.